This entry lists 20 T cell receptor beta chains sequenced from one sample in a study of shared clonotypes between healthy human individuals. Sequencing used immunoSEQ multiplex PCR; TCRdb keeps in-frame clones, though not all of them. The data contain some 980,000 clones, roughly 72% of them singletons. Sequencing was performed on memory CD4+ T cells sorted from blood. The subset denotes: CD45RA-negative fraction. The receptors were sampled from a man between 18 and 29 years old in good health.

This clone was detected a few times. The chain employs TRBV30 and TRBJ2-7, with D tentatively TRBD1 (6 bases). CDR3 length: 11 amino acids. Trimming left V 7 bases short and J 7 bases short, with 14 bases between. Germline CDR1 reads GTSNPN; CDR2 reads SVGIG (reference sequence). In DNA form, the CDR3 reads TGTGCCTCCGGAAGGGGGTGGGAGCAGTACTTC. Translation gives CASGRGWEQYF.

The rearrangement uses TRBV18 and TRBJ1-1; D call uncertain. The V end lost 6 bases, the J end lost 4 bases, and 12 bases lay between the germline ends. The CDR3 runs 13 residues. Per the germline V gene, CDR1 is KGHSH and CDR2 is LQKENI. CDR3 region: CASSYKLSTEAFF. In nucleotides, the CDR3 is TGTGCCAGCTCCTACAAACTCAGCACTGAAGCTTTCTTT.

This clone has a handful of counts. This sequence joins TRBV7-8 and TRBJ1-4, with unresolved D. The length of the CDR3 is 15 residues. Between the trimmed V and J ends, which lost 5 bases and 2 bases, there was a span of 12 bases. Germline CDR1 is SGHVS and CDR2 is FQNEAQ. The CDR3 bases are TGTGCCAGCAGCGCCGACACTGGGACTAATGAAAAACTGTTTTTT. Protein: CASSADTGTNEKLFF. The whole variable domain, filled in from reference TRBV7-8 and TRBJ1-4, reads GAGVSQSPRYKVAKRGQDVALRCDPISGHVSLFWYQQALGQGPEFLTYFQNEAQLDKSGLPSDRFFAERPEGSVSTLKIQRTQQEDSAVYLCASSADTGTNEKLFFGSGTQLSVL.

The chain couples TRBV18 to TRBJ1-2, with D possibly TRBD1 on 6 matching bases. Germline V lookup: CDR1 KGHSH, CDR2 LQKENI. The CDR3 runs to 16 residues. Trimming shortened V by 4 bases and J by 4 bases, and 19 bases separated the two germline ends. This chain's CDR3 is CASSLQGHWTAYGYTF. The CDR3 nucleotides are TGTGCCAGCTCACTACAAGGGCATTGGACAGCCTATGGCTACACCTTC.

The V call is TRBV28, the J call TRBJ2-7, with D unresolved. Trimming removed 2 bases at V and 7 bases at J, with 6 bases between. Germline CDR1 reads MDHEN; CDR2 reads SYDVKM. CDR3 size: 11 residues. CDR3 residues: CASSLAREQYF. CDR3 bases: TGTGCCAGCAGTTTAGCTAGGGAGCAGTACTTC.

The chain is built from TRBV5-6 and TRBJ1-3; D remains ambiguous. V was shortened by 3 bases and J by 4 bases, with 8 bases between the two germline ends. There are 13 residues in the CDR3. Germline V gives CDR1 SGHDT, CDR2 YYEEEE. CDR3 region: CASSSNPGNTIYF. For the CDR3, the DNA is TGTGCCAGCAGCTCGAACCCAGGAAACACCATATATTTT.

The chain uses TRBV28 and TRBJ2-2, with D perhaps TRBD2 (6 bases). Germline V CDR1 and CDR2: MDHEN, SYDVKM. The CDR3 is made up of 13 amino acids. Trimming left V 4 bases short and J 3 bases short, with 6 bases between. DNA for the CDR3: TGTGCCAGCAGTTGGGGGGACACCGGGGAGCTGTTTTTT. Encoded protein: CASSWGDTGELFF.

The chain carries TRBV30 and TRBJ1-2; TRBD1 matches 11 bases. The CDR3 extends over 18 amino acids. V shed 1 base, J shed 2 bases, and the junction held 12 bases outside the gene matches. Germline lookup yields CDR1 GTSNPN and CDR2 SVGIG (reference sequence). CDR3 DNA sequence: TGTGCCTGGAGTGCGGACCGGGGGACAGGGGGGTCAAACTATGGCTACACCTTC. Its translation: CAWSADRGTGGSNYGYTF.

The gene calls are TRBV15 and TRBJ1-4; TRBD1 might be the D (6 bases). CDR1 is LNHNV and CDR2 is YYDKDF in the germline V gene (reference sequence). This CDR3 region has 16 residues. Trimming stripped 0 bases from V and 0 bases from J, with 8 bases between. The CDR3 loop is CATSRDRQATNEKLFF. CDR3 sequence (DNA): TGTGCCACCAGCAGAGATCGACAGGCAACTAATGAAAAACTGTTTTTT. The full variable domain, with the rest looked up from reference TRBV15 and TRBJ1-4, is DAMVIQNPRYQVTQFGKPVTLSCSQTLNHNVMYWYQQKSSQAPKLLFHYYDKDFNNEADTPDNFQSRRPNTSFCFLDIRSPGLGDTAMYLCATSRDRQATNEKLFFGSGTQLSVL.

This clone was counted between two and nine times. The chain joins TRBV9 to TRBJ2-5; 12 nucleotides agree with TRBD2. Trimming cost V 3 bases and J 5 bases; bases outside gene matches: 11. The CDR3 is 17 residues long. Germline CDR1 SGDLS, CDR2 YYNGEE. This CDR3 reads CASSAGTSGPGGETQYF. Here the CDR3 DNA reads TGTGCCAGCAGCGCCGGGACTAGCGGGCCAGGCGGCGAGACCCAGTACTTC.

The chain carries TRBV2 and TRBJ2-1; D may be TRBD1 (6 bases). Trimming removed 6 bases from V and 6 bases from J, with 18 bases in between. Germline-derived CDR1 and CDR2 are SNHLY and FYNNEI. The CDR3 consists of 15 residues. The CDR3 region is CASREDRTPINEQFF. CDR3 DNA sequence: TGTGCCAGCAGGGAGGACAGAACCCCGATCAATGAGCAGTTCTTC.

This chain links TRBV7-2 with TRBJ2-3, with D tentatively TRBD2 (5 bases). V lost 6 bases and J 5 bases, leaving 12 bases between the germline ends. CDR1 is SGHTA and CDR2 is FQGNSA in the germline V gene. This CDR3 has 13 residues. Written as DNA, the CDR3 is TGTGCCAGCAGGGACTCCCTATTAGATACGCAGTATTTT. Protein: CASRDSLLDTQYF.

The chain combines TRBV11-3 with TRBJ2-3, with a tentative D call TRBD2 (6 bases). The CDR3 runs 17 residues. Per germline, CDR1 SGHNT and CDR2 YENEEA. Trimming removed 1 base from V and 5 bases from J, with 19 bases in between. Written as DNA, the CDR3 is TGTGCCAGCAGCTTAGGGACCCGGGACTCCGAGGAAGATACGCAGTATTTT. Amino acids: CASSLGTRDSEEDTQYF.

In its sample, this clone was seen a few times. The gene calls are TRBV18 and TRBJ2-2; D possibly matches TRBD1 or TRBD2 (6 bases each). Germline lookup yields CDR1 KGHSH and CDR2 LQKENI. This CDR3 comprises 14 residues. Trimming left V 10 bases short and J 3 bases short, with 15 bases between. In nucleotides, the CDR3 is TGTGCCACCCGGGGGACATGGGACACCGGGGAGCTGTTTTTT. Its translation: CATRGTWDTGELFF.

The CDR3 DNA reads TGTGCCAGCAGCTCCGGGACGGGATTATACTACGAGCAGTACTTC. Encoded protein: CASSSGTGLYYEQYF. The V call is TRBV5-6, the J call TRBJ2-7; tentatively, D is TRBD1 or TRBD2 (5 bases each). The CDR3 is made up of 15 amino acids. V was clipped by 3 bases and J by 3 bases, with 16 bases between them. The germline V gene encodes CDR1 SGHDT and CDR2 YYEEEE.

The chain recombines TRBV10-1 with TRBJ2-2, with D perhaps TRBD2 (5 bases). The CDR3 length is 14 residues. Trimming shortened V by 7 bases and J by 0 bases, and 9 bases separated the two germline ends. Germline CDR1 is WNHNN and CDR2 is SYGVQD (reference sequence). The CDR3 loop reads CASKEGSNTGELFF. CDR3 nucleotide sequence: TGCGCCAGCAAAGAGGGCTCGAACACCGGGGAGCTGTTTTTT.

This clone was picked up many times. V gene TRBV9 combines with J gene TRBJ1-2, with D uncertain. In germline, CDR1 is SGDLS, CDR2 YYNGEE. This CDR3 contains 12 residues. Trimming removed 3 bases at V and 5 bases at J, with 8 bases between. CDR3 DNA sequence: TGTGCCAGCAGCGAGGGTGGATATGGCTACACCTTC. It yields the protein CASSEGGYGYTF.

The chain has TRBV5-6 and TRBJ2-1; D perhaps matches TRBD1 (5 bases). This CDR3 contains 16 residues. Trimming pared 4 bases from V and 0 bases from J, leaving 14 bases between. The germline V gene has CDR1 SGHDT and CDR2 YYEEEE. The CDR3 protein is CASSLGEWGSYNEQFF. CDR3 nucleotides: TGTGCCAGCAGCCTAGGGGAATGGGGCTCCTACAATGAGCAGTTCTTC.

The chain uses TRBV6-5 and TRBJ2-5, with D unresolved. There are 10 residues in the CDR3. Germline CDR1 is MNHEY and CDR2 is SVGAGI. Trimming shortened V by 4 bases and J by 9 bases, and 6 bases separated the two germline ends. CDR3 amino acids: CASSSAAQYF. The CDR3 DNA reads TGTGCCAGCAGTTCCGCAGCCCAGTACTTC.

V gene TRBV7-2 combines with J gene TRBJ2-5, with 7 bases lining up with TRBD2. In germline, CDR1 is SGHTA, CDR2 FQGNSA. This CDR3 spans 15 amino acids. V shed 3 bases and J 11 bases; nucleotides not matched to a gene: 15. DNA of the CDR3: TGTGCCAGCAGCTTCCAAGGCCCCGGGACTACCGATCAGTACTTC. Protein product: CASSFQGPGTTDQYF.